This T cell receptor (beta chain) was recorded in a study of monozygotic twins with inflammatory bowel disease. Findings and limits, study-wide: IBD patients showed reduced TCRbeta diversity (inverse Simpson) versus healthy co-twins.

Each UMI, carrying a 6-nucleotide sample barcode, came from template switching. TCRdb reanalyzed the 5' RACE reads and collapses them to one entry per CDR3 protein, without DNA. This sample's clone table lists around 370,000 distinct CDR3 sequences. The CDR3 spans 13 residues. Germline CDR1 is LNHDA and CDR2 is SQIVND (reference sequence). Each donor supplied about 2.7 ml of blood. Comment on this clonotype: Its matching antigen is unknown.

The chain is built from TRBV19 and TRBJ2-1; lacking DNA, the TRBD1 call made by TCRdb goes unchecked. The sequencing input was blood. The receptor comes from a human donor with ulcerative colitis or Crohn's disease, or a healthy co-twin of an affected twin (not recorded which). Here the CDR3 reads CATSIVEGVEQFF. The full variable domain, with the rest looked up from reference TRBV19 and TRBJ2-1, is DGGITQSPKYLFRKEGQNVTLSCEQNLNHDAMYWYRQDPGQGLRLIYYSQIVNDFQKGDIAEGYSVSREKKESFPLTVTSAQKNPTAFYLCATSIVEGVEQFFGPGTRLTVL.